This T cell receptor beta chain was profiled in a study of tumor and adjacent non-tumor tissue in lung cancer. Study conclusions and caveats: TCR diversity was significantly greater in tumor than normal lung tissue.

This clonotype was detected many times. No antigen is known for it. This sample's RNA came from whole unsorted tissue. More than 3 cm separated this lung sample from the edge of the tumor. A modified ARM-PCR protocol with three rounds of nested PCR amplified TCRbeta. Each CDR3 protein is one row after TCRdb ran MiXCR on the multiplex PCR reads. Of almost 75,000 distinct CDR3 sequences detected, about two thirds appear once; the ten largest clones hold around a quarter. Trimming stripped 3 bases from V and 4 bases from J, with 15 bases between. Germline V gives CDR1 MNHEY, CDR2 SVGAGI. This CDR3 comprises 15 residues.

The TCR sequence derives from a woman aged 50 to 65 with non-small cell lung cancer. J is TRBJ1-2 and V is TRBV6-5, with D possibly TRBD1 on 6 matching bases. The sample comprised distant non-tumor lung tissue. The CDR3 is CASSYVGAGSYGYTF. The CDR3 DNA is TGTGCCAGCAGTTATGTGGGGGCTGGTAGCTATGGCTACACCTTC.